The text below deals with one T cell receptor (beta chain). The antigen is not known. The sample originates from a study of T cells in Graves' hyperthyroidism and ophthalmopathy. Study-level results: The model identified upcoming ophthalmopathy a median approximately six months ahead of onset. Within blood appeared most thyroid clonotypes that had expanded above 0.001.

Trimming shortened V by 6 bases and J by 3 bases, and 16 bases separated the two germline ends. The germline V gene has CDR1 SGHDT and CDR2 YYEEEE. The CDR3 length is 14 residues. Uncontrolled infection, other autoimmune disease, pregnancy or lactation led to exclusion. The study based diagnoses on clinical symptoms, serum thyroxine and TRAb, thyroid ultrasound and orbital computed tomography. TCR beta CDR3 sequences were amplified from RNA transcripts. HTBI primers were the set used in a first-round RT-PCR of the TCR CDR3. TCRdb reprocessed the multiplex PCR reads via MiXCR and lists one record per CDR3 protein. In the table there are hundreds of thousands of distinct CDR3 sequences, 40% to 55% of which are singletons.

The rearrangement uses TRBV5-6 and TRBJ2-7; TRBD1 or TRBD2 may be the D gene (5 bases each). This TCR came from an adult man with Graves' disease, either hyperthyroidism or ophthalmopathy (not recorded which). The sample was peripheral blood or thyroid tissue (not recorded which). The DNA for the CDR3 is TGTGCCAGCACCCCGGGACGGTTGTTCTACGAGCAGTACTTC. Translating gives CASTPGRLFYEQYF.